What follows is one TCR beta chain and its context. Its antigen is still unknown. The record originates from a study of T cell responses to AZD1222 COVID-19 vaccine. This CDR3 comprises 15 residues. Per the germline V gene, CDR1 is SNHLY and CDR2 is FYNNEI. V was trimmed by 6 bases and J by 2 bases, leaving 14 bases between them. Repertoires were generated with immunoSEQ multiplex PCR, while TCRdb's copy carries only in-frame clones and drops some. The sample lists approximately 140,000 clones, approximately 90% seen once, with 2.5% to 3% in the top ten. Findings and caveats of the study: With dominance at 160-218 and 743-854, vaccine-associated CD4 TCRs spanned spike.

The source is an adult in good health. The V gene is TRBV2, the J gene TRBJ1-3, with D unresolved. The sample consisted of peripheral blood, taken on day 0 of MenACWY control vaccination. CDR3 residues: CASSLYEGTGNTIYF. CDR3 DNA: TGTGCCAGCAGCCTCTATGAGGGCACTGGAAACACCATATATTTT.